These 28 T cell receptor beta chains originate from one sample sequenced in a study of identical twins. TCRdb reprocessed the 5' RACE reads with MiXCR, giving one entry per CDR3 protein. The sample has around 250,000 distinct CDR3 sequences, roughly 13% seen once; the top ten hold around 4%. A further study also used this sample, focusing on yellow fever vaccine responses in identical twins.

Sequenced material: memory (CD45RO+) T cells sorted from blood. These receptors were collected from a woman between 18 and 30 years old in good health.

This clonotype appeared a few times. The CDR3 nucleotides are TGTGCCAGCAGCTTGAAAGGGACTAGCGGGAGTGTGAACACCGGGGAGCTGTTTTTT. Residues: CASSLKGTSGSVNTGELFF. V and J are TRBV5-4 and TRBJ2-2; 14 nucleotides match TRBD2. The germline gives CDR1 SGHNT, CDR2 YYREEE (reference sequence). The V segment lost 1 base and the J segment 1 base; nucleotides outside the gene matches: 6. The CDR3 is 19 residues long.

The chain combines TRBV7-3 with TRBJ1-1; 7 positions agree with TRBD1. The CDR3 covers 13 residues. Germline V gives CDR1 SGHTA, CDR2 FQGTGA. Trimming removed 4 bases from V and 5 bases from J; junction bases left unmatched: 4. The CDR3 is CASSSQGGTEAFF. The CDR3, as DNA: TGTGCCAGCAGCTCTCAGGGGGGGACTGAAGCTTTCTTT.

This chain's CDR3 is CASSDSFRTSLSTDTQYF. CDR3 bases: TGTGCCAGCAGTGACTCTTTCCGGACCTCCCTTAGCACAGATACGCAGTATTTT. The chain recombines TRBV6-4 with TRBJ2-3; D uncertain. The CDR3 is made up of 18 amino acids. V was cut by 0 bases and J by 0 bases, with 16 bases left in between. Germline assignment: CDR1 MRHNA and CDR2 SNTAGT.

The rearrangement links TRBV28 to TRBJ1-2; D is uncertain. Trimming pared 2 bases from V and 8 bases from J, leaving 12 bases between. Germline V lookup: CDR1 MDHEN, CDR2 SYDVKM. This CDR3 is 13 amino acids long. The CDR3 DNA is TGTGCCAGCAGTTTAGGGAGGGTGGAAGGCTACACCTTC. It specifies CASSLGRVEGYTF.

In its sample, this clonotype was seen many times. This chain connects TRBV6-2 or TRBV6-3 to TRBJ2-1, with TRBD2 matching over 7 bases. Germline V gene lookup returns CDR1 MNHEY and CDR2 SVGEGT. The J segment lost 7 bases and the V segment lost 5 bases, leaving 8 bases of the junction unmatched. This CDR3 comprises 14 residues. The CDR3: CASSTGPGGNEQFF. The CDR3 coding sequence is TGTGCCAGCAGTACGGGACCCGGGGGGAATGAGCAGTTCTTC.

This clonotype was detected ten times or more. The V gene is TRBV5-1, the J gene TRBJ2-2, with D uncertain. V lost 1 base and J lost 6, with 7 bases in between. The CDR3 is 13 residues long. Looked up from germline, CDR1 is SGHRS and CDR2 is YFSETQ. The CDR3 nucleotides read TGCGCCAGCAGCTTGAAGGGCGCCGGGGAGCTGTTTTTT. Translation gives CASSLKGAGELFF.

This chain connects TRBV19 to TRBJ2-1; 9 bases fit TRBD2. J lost 1 base, V lost 4 bases, and 2 bases had no gene match. Germline CDR1 LNHDA, CDR2 SQIVND (reference sequence). The CDR3 totals 15 residues. The CDR3 DNA reads TGTGCCAGTAGTAAAGCGGGAGGTTCCTACAATGAGCAGTTCTTC. Translated, it gives CASSKAGGSYNEQFF.

This clonotype was detected a few times. This chain links TRBV18 with TRBJ2-2; D ambiguous. The CDR3 runs to 16 residues. The germline V gene encodes CDR1 KGHSH and CDR2 LQKENI. V lost 1 base to trimming and J lost 5 bases, with 14 bases between them. CDR3 protein: CASSPLLPPQTGELFF. In DNA, the CDR3 is TGTGCCAGCTCACCACTCCTACCCCCACAGACCGGGGAGCTGTTTTTT.

This clonotype has only a few counts. The chain couples TRBV27 to TRBJ2-2; 8 nucleotides agree with TRBD1. This CDR3 has 15 residues. The germline gives CDR1 MNHEY, CDR2 SMNVEV (reference sequence). Trimming took 5 bases from V and 3 from J; bases not matched to a gene: 5. For the CDR3, the DNA is TGTGCCAGCAGTAATACAGGGGGGTACACCGGGGAGCTGTTTTTT. Encoded protein: CASSNTGGYTGELFF.

Only a few counts were recorded for this clonotype. V usage is TRBV2 and J usage is TRBJ1-5, with 8 bases that match TRBD1. V lost 4 bases to trimming and J lost 7 bases; unmatched junction nucleotides: 0. From germline, CDR1 is SNHLY and CDR2 FYNNEI. This CDR3 region has 12 residues. The DNA of the CDR3 is TGTGCCAGCAGTGGGACAGGGCAGCCCCAGCATTTT. Residues: CASSGTGQPQHF.

A few counts support this clonotype. The J gene is TRBJ2-5, the V gene TRBV6-1, with TRBD2 matching over 12 bases. The CDR3 has 17 amino acids. Germline assignment: CDR1 MNHNS and CDR2 SASEGT. With 5 bases clipped from V and 5 bases from J, the junction kept 12 bases outside the gene matches. CDR3 sequence (DNA): TGTGCCAGCAGTCGGCGACTAGCGGGGGTTTTTCTGGAGACCCAGTACTTC. Translated: CASSRRLAGVFLETQYF.

This clonotype occurred a few times. The chain employs TRBV7-6 and TRBJ2-1; no clear D gene. Per the germline V gene, CDR1 is SGHVS and CDR2 is FNYEAQ. This CDR3 contains 13 residues. The ends were cut back, 0 bases at V and 7 bases at J, with 7 bases in the middle. The CDR3 loop is CASSLAIGNEQFF. DNA of the CDR3: TGTGCCAGCAGCTTAGCAATTGGGAATGAGCAGTTCTTC.

This clonotype came up many times. This rearrangement joins TRBV4-1 to TRBJ2-7, with 7 bases fitting TRBD2. This CDR3 is built from 16 residues. After removal of 3 bases from V and 1 base from J, the junction contained 9 bases not matched to a gene. CDR1 MGHRA and CDR2 YSYEKL come from the germline V gene. This CDR3 reads CASSHKAGLDSYEQYF. For the CDR3, the DNA is TGCGCCAGCAGCCATAAAGCCGGACTAGATTCCTACGAGCAGTACTTC.

The rearrangement uses TRBV5-1 and TRBJ2-7; D call uncertain. The CDR3 length is 13 residues. Trimming removed 0 bases at V and 2 bases at J, with 6 bases between. Germline CDR1 is SGHRS and CDR2 is YFSETQ. The CDR3 DNA reads as TGCGCCAGCAGCTTGGCTGCCCCCTACGAGCAGTACTTC. It translates to CASSLAAPYEQYF.

This clonotype was counted once. The chain has TRBV9 and TRBJ2-3, with D perhaps TRBD2 (6 bases). This CDR3 region has 17 residues. Trimming took off 0 bases at V and 0 bases at J, with 14 bases between the two ends. Germline loops: CDR1 SGDLS, CDR2 YYNGEE. CDR3 loop: CASSVAWAGSSTDTQYF. DNA for the CDR3: TGTGCCAGCAGCGTAGCTTGGGCGGGGTCTAGCACAGATACGCAGTATTTT.

This clonotype was recorded at least ten times. The chain joins TRBV18 to TRBJ2-3, with D hard to call. CDR1 and CDR2 from the germline V gene are KGHSH and LQKENI. CDR3 length: 11 residues. Trimming pared 2 bases from V and 6 bases from J, leaving 3 bases between. The CDR3 spells CASSPGDTQYF. The CDR3 nucleotides read TGTGCCAGCTCACCAGGGGATACGCAGTATTTT.

V gene TRBV5-4 combines with J gene TRBJ2-3; 10 bases are shared with TRBD2. The V and J ends lost 3 bases and 1 base, in that order; junction bases with no gene match: 5. Germline assignment: CDR1 SGHNT and CDR2 YYREEE (reference sequence). The CDR3 totals 16 residues. CDR3 DNA: TGTGCCAGCAGCTCGGCCGGGACTAGCGGCACAGATACGCAGTATTTT. This translates into CASSSAGTSGTDTQYF.

This chain joins TRBV7-2 and TRBJ2-7, with D perhaps given as TRBD1 or TRBD2 (6 bases each). Germline-derived CDR1 and CDR2 are SGHTA and FQGNSA. The CDR3 runs to 15 residues. Trimming stripped 1 base from V and 5 bases from J, with 15 bases between. CDR3 sequence (DNA): TGTGCCAGCAGCTTAGGGGTCGGGGGCCTCCACGAGCAGTACTTC. As protein: CASSLGVGGLHEQYF.

The rearrangement uses TRBV11-2 and TRBJ2-2; TRBD2 agrees at 7 bases. The germline V gene encodes CDR1 SGHAT and CDR2 FQNNGV. V shed 7 bases and J 3 bases; nucleotides not matched to a gene: 8. The CDR3 runs to 15 residues. The CDR3 sequence is CASIASGTHTGELFF. The DNA of the CDR3 is TGTGCCAGCATCGCCAGCGGGACCCACACCGGGGAGCTGTTTTTT.

This clonotype was picked up many times. The chain combines TRBV5-1 with TRBJ2-1, with 9 bases fitting TRBD2. The J segment lost 1 base and the V segment lost 0 bases, leaving 8 bases of the junction unmatched. This CDR3 has 18 residues. Germline V gene sequence: CDR1 SGHRS, CDR2 YFSETQ. The CDR3 bases are TGCGCCAGCAGCTTGGGTCTTAGCGGGAGCCATTCCTACAATGAGCAGTTCTTC. It translates to CASSLGLSGSHSYNEQFF.

The chain has TRBV20-1 and TRBJ2-3; 10 bases agree with TRBD2. J was trimmed by 3 bases and V by 1 base; bases with no gene match: 7. The CDR3 runs 16 residues. Germline V lookup: CDR1 DFQATT, CDR2 SNEGSKA (reference sequence). As DNA, the CDR3 is TGCAGTGCTAGAGGGCAGCGGGGGGGCGGAACAGATACGCAGTATTTT. It codes for CSARGQRGGGTDTQYF.

This clonotype was picked up many times. V gene TRBV29-1 combines with J gene TRBJ2-5; D might be TRBD2 (6 bases). CDR1 is SQVTM and CDR2 is ANQGSEA in the germline V gene. This CDR3 is 13 amino acids long. The germline V and J ends were trimmed by 4 bases and 2 bases, with 11 bases remaining between them. The CDR3 bases are TGCAGCGTTGTTTGGGGGGTACAAGAGACCCAGTACTTC. Encoded protein: CSVVWGVQETQYF.

This chain joins TRBV7-2 and TRBJ2-5, with 11 nucleotides matching TRBD2. Looked up from germline, CDR1 is SGHTA and CDR2 is FQGNSA. J lost 7 bases, V lost 2 bases, and 9 bases had no gene match. The CDR3 consists of 16 residues. The CDR3 nucleotides are TGTGCCAGCAGCTTATCTAGCGGGGGGCCGTTCGGGACCCAGTACTTC. This encodes CASSLSSGGPFGTQYF.

This clonotype occurred a few times. The chain uses TRBV11-2 and TRBJ2-1; TRBD1 matches at 7 bases. CDR3 length: 15 amino acids. J gave up 0 bases and V 2 bases, and 1 base lay outside the gene matches. CDR1 and CDR2 from the germline V gene are SGHAT and FQNNGV. CDR3 DNA: TGTGCCAGCAGCTTACCAGGGGGCTCCTACAATGAGCAGTTCTTC. Residues: CASSLPGGSYNEQFF.

This chain uses TRBV7-8 with TRBJ2-5; 7 bases line up with TRBD1. V was clipped by 5 bases and J by 2 bases; unmatched bases: 8. Germline V gene sequence: CDR1 SGHVS, CDR2 FQNEAQ. The CDR3 is 15 amino acids. The CDR3 DNA follows: TGTGCCAGCAGCCGAATTACAGGGGCACAAGAGACCCAGTACTTC. Encoded protein: CASSRITGAQETQYF.

This clonotype was detected a few times. The chain is built from TRBV5-1 and TRBJ2-1, with TRBD2 identical over 8 bases. Germline V CDR1 and CDR2: SGHRS, YFSETQ. The junction had 6 bases not matched to a gene; V was cut back by 2 bases and J by 8 bases. The CDR3 consists of 14 residues. CDR3 loop: CASSFTGGADEQFF. The CDR3 DNA is TGCGCCAGCAGCTTTACCGGGGGGGCCGATGAGCAGTTCTTC.

This clonotype occurred a few times. The chain carries TRBV6-1 and TRBJ2-3; weak D call: TRBD2 (5 bases). Trimming left V 4 bases short and J 0 bases short, with 14 bases between. CDR3 length equals 16 residues. The V gene's germline CDR1 is MNHNS and CDR2 SASEGT. As DNA, the CDR3 is TGTGCCAGCAGTGCCCGTGGGGAGAGCAGCACAGATACGCAGTATTTT. It yields the protein CASSARGESSTDTQYF.

This clonotype appeared many times. The chain is built from TRBV20-1 and TRBJ2-7, with D maybe TRBD1 (6 bases). The CDR3 is 16 residues long. The germline CDR1 and CDR2 sequences are DFQATT and SNEGSKA (reference sequence). V was shortened by 3 bases and J by 0 bases, with 18 bases between the two germline ends. The CDR3 sequence: CSARQYRDTSSYEQYF. The CDR3, as DNA: TGCAGTGCTAGGCAATATCGGGACACCAGCTCCTACGAGCAGTACTTC.